This T cell receptor beta chain was sequenced during a study of OX40 agonist ivuxolimab in advanced cancers. Study-wide context: Given to patients was ivuxolimab, an agonistic anti-OX40 (CD134) antibody. Patients with hepatocellular carcinoma, melanoma, renal cell or head and neck cancer made up the dose-escalation patients. At 0.01 to 10 mg/kg, ivuxolimab was administered intravenously to patients every 2 weeks. General study findings and limits: The study observed clonal expansion of CD4+ and CD8+ blood T cells by week 6 at 0.1 to 3.0 mg/kg.

In the case of this clone: Its antigen remains unidentified.

This table comes from immunoSEQ multiplex PCR, and its TCRdb copy is limited to in-frame clones, with some not included. The sample has some 11,000 clones; 65% to 85% are singletons. The origin of this receptor is an adult with an advanced solid tumor such as melanoma, head and neck, liver or kidney cancer. The starting material was CD4+ or CD8+ T cells sorted from blood, obtained in a trial of the OX40 agonist ivuxolimab.

Here the CDR3 DNA reads TGCGCCAGCAGTGTCAGCCCCTTACACGAGCAGTACTTC. This encodes CASSVSPLHEQYF. The gene calls are TRBV10-1 and TRBJ2-7; D is undetermined. Germline assignment: CDR1 WNHNN and CDR2 SYGVQD (reference sequence). The CDR3 spans 13 residues. V was shortened by 4 bases and J by 5 bases, with 12 bases between the two germline ends.